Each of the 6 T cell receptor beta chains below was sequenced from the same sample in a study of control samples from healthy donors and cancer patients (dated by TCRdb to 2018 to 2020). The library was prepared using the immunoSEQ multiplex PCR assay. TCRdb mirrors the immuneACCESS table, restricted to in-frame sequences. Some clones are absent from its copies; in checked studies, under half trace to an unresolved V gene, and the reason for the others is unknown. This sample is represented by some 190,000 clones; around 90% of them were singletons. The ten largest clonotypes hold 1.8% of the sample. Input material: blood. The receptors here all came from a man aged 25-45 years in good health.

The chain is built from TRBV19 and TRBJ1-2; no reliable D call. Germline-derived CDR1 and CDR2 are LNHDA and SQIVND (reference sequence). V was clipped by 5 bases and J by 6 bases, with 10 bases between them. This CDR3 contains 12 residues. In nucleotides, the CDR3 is TGTGCCAGTAGTGTACAGAGAGATGGCTACACCTTC. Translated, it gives CASSVQRDGYTF. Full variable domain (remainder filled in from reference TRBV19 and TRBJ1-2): DGGITQSPKYLFRKEGQNVTLSCEQNLNHDAMYWYRQDPGQGLRLIYYSQIVNDFQKGDIAEGYSVSREKKESFPLTVTSAQKNPTAFYLCASSVQRDGYTFGSGTRLTVV.

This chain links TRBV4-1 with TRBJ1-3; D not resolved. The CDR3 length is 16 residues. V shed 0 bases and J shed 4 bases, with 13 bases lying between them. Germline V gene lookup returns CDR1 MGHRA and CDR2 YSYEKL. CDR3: CASSQENLGSGNTIYF. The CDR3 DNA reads TGCGCCAGCAGCCAAGAGAACTTGGGGAGCGGAAACACCATATATTTT.

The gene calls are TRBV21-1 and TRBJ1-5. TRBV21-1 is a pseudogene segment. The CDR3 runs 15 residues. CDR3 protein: CASSKPILDNLPQHF. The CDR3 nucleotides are TGTGCCAGCAGCAAACCGATCCTCGATAACCTGCCCCAGCATTTT.

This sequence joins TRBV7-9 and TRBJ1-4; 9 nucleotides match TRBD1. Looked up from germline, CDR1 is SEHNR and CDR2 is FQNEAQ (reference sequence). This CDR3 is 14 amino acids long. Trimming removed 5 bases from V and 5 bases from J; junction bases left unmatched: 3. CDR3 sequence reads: CASSPGQGNEKLFF. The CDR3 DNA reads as TGTGCCAGCAGCCCTGGACAGGGGAATGAAAAACTGTTTTTT.

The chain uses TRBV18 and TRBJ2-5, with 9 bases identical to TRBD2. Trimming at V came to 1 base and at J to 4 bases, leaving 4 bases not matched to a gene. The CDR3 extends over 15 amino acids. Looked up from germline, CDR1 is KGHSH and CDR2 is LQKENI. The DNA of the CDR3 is TGTGCCAGCTCACCACAGCTAGCGGGGACAGAGACCCAGTACTTC. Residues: CASSPQLAGTETQYF.

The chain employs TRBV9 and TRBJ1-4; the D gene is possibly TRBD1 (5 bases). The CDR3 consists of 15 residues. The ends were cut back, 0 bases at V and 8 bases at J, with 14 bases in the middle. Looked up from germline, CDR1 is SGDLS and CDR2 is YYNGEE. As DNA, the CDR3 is TGTGCCAGCAGCGTAGATGAGGGGACCGGGGAAAAACTGTTTTTT. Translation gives CASSVDEGTGEKLFF.